This TCR beta chain was captured by sequencing in a study of shared clonotypes between healthy human individuals. The study, taken as a whole, reports: Rarefaction demonstrated incomplete sorted-subset sequencing despite large depth. Across subsets, estimated richness was generally greater for naive than for memory populations.

CD4+ cells were split into CD45RA+ naive and CD45RA-negative memory subsets. The CDR3 totals 16 residues. Germline assignment: CDR1 SGHVS and CDR2 FQNEAQ. Generated by immunoSEQ multiplex PCR, the TCRdb table keeps only in-frame clones and is missing some. The table includes around 1,000,000 clones, roughly 77% detected once. Concerning this clone itself: The antigen remains unidentified. Compared with germline, one end of the junction differs, possibly owing to a read error.

The chain links TRBV7-8 to TRBJ2-3; perhaps TRBD2 as D (6 bases). This TCR was sampled from a young man in good health. Some clones in this sample may be carry-over from other donors' samples. The sequencing sample was made of memory CD4+ T cells from PBMCs. Described subset: CD45RA-negative fraction. CDR3 coding DNA: TGTGCCAGCAGCCTAGCTACCGGGAGAGGCACAGATACGCAGTATTTT. The encoded protein is CASSLATGRGTDTQYF.